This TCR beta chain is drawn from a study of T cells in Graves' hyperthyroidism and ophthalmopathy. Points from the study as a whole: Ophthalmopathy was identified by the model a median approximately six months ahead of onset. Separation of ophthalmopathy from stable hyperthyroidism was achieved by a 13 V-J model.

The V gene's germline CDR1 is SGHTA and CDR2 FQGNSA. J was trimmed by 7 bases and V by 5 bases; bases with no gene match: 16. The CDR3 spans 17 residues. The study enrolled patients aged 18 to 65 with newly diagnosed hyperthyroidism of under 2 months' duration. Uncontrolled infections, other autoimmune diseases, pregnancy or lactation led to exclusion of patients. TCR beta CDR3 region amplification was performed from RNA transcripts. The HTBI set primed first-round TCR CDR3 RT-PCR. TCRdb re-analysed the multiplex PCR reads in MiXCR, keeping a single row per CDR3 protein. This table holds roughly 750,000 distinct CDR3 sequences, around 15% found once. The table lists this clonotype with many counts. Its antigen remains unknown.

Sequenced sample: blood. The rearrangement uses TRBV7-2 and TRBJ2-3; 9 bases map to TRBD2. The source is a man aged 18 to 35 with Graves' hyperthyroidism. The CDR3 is CASSPTRLAGRRNTQYF. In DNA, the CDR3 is TGTGCCAGCAGCCCCACCCGGCTAGCGGGGCGGAGAAATACGCAGTATTTT. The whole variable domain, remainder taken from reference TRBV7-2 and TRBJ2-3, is GAGVSQSPSNKVTEKGKDVELRCDPISGHTALYWYRQSLGQGLEFLIYFQGNSAPDKSGLPSDRFSAERTGGSVSTLTIQRTQQEDSAVYLCASSPTRLAGRRNTQYFGPGTRLTVL.